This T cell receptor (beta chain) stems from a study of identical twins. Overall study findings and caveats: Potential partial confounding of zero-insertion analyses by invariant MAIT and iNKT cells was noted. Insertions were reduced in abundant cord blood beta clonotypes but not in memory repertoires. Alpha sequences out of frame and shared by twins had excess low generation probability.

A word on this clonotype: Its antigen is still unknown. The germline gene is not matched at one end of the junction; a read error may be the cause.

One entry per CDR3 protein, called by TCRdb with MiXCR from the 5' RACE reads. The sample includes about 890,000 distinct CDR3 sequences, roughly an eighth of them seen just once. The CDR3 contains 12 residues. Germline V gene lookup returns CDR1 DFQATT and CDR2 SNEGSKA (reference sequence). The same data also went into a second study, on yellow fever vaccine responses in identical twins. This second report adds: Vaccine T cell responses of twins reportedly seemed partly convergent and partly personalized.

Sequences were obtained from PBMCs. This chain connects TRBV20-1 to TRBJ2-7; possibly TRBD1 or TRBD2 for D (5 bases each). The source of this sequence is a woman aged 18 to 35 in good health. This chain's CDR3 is CSVPSRGYDQYF. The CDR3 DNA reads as TGCAGTGTTCCTAGCCGGGGCTACGACCAGTACTTC.